This section outlines one T cell receptor (beta chain) sequence together with its context. The antigen remains undetermined. Here immunoSEQ multiplex PCR was the method, and the copy in TCRdb shows in-frame clones only, minus some. The table records 20,000 to 25,000 clones, 55% to 75% of them present only once. This record belongs to a study of vaccination effects on CD4 cells after COVID-19. Study summary: Participants got two doses of BNT162b2 or mRNA-1273 vaccine.

This CDR3 has 16 amino acids. V was clipped by 4 bases and J by 5 bases; unmatched bases: 10. Germline CDR1 SEHNR, CDR2 FQNEAQ (reference sequence). Study-wide points: Only a few convalescent patients and no early post-infection timepoints featured in the study. From healthy vaccinees, only 1 of 255 vaccine-induced clones also reacted to common cold coronaviruses.

Viral peptide pool expansion of antigen-specific CD4+ T cells preceded sequencing in the ViraFEST assay. Following 10 days of culture, CD4+ T cells were isolated. Nucleocapsid antibody tests were negative, and the vaccine recipients had no prior SARS-CoV-2 infection. IL-2 at 9 to 10 IU/ml and peptides at about 10 ug/ml were added to cultured PBMC, around 1.9 million per well. The TCR was taken from a human donor who received a COVID-19 vaccine. This material consisted of CD4+ T cells from PBMCs cultured with HCoV-NL63 spike peptides, taken before COVID-19 vaccination. The genes are TRBV7-9 and TRBJ2-5; 10 bases line up with TRBD2. The CDR3 DNA is TGTGCCAGCAGCTCAAGCGGGGGGGCCGGAGGCGAGACCCAGTACTTC. It is translated as CASSSSGGAGGETQYF.